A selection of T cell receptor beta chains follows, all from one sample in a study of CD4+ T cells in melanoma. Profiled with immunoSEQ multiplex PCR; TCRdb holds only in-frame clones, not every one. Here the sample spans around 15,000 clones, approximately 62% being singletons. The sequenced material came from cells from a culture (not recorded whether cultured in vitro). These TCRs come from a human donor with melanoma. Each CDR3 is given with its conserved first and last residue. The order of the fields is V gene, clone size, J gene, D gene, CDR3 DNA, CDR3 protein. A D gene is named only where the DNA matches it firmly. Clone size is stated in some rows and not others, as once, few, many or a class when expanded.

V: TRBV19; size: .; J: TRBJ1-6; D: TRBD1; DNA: TGTGCCAGTAGCAGCCACAGGGGAATATCACCCCTCCACTTT; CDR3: CASSSHRGISPLHF
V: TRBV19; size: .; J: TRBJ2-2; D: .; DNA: TGTGCCACCAGGCCGTGGGGTGTCAGTATGGGGGAGCTGTTTTTT; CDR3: CATRPWGVSMGELFF
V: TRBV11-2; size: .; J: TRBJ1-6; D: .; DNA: TGTGCCAGCAGCCCAAGAGGCTGGGAGATCGCGGATTCACCCCTCCACTTT; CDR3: CASSPRGWEIADSPLHF
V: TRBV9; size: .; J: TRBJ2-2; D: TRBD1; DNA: TGTGCCAGCAGCGAGGGACAGCCCCCCACCGGGGAGCTGTTTTTT; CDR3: CASSEGQPPTGELFF
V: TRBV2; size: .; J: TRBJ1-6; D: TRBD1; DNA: TGTGCCAGTTGTACAGAGACAGGGTTGGGATCACCCCTCCACTTT; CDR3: CASCTETGLGSPLHF
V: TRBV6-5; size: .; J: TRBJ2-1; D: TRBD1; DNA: TGTGCCAGCAGGGGACAGGGCGTCGGTGAGCAGTTCTTC; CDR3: CASRGQGVGEQFF
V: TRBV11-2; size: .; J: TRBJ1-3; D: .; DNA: TGTGCCAGCAGCTTATACACAGGGAGCTCTGGAAACACCATATATTTT; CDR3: CASSLYTGSSGNTIYF
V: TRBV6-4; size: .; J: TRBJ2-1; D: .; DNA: TGTGCCAGCAGTGTAGAGTTAGGGTCCTACAATGAGCAGTTCTTC; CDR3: CASSVELGSYNEQFF
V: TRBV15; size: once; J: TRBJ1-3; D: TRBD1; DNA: TGTGCCACCAGCACAAGGGACAGCGTAAACACCATATATTTT; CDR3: CATSTRDSVNTIYF
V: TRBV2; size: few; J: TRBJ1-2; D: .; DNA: TGTGCCAGCAGTGCAACGGGAGCCGTGAGAGGAGGCTACACCTTC; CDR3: CASSATGAVRGGYTF
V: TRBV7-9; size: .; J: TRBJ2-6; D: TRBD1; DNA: TGTGCCATCTTGACAGGGGGTTCTGGGGCCAACGTCCTGACTTTC; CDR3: CAILTGGSGANVLTF
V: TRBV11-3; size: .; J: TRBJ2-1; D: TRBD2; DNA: TGTGCCAGCAGCCGGGGGGGCTACAATGAGCAGTTCTTC; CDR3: CASSRGGYNEQFF
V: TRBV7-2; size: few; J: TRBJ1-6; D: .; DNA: TGTGCCAGCAGCCCGCGACAGGCGAGGGGTTCACCCCTCCACTTT; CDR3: CASSPRQARGSPLHF